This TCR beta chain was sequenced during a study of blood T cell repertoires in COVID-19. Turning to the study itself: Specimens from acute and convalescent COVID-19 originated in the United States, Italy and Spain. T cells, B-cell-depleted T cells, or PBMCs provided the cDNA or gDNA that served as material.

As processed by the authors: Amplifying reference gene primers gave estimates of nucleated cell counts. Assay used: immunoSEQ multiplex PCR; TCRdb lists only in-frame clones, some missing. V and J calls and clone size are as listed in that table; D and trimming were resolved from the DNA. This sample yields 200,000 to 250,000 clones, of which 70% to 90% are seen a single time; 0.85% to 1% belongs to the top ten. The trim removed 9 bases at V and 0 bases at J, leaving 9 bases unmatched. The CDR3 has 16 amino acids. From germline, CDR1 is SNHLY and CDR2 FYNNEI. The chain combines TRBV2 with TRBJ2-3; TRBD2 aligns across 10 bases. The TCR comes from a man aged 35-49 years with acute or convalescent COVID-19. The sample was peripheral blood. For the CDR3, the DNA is TGTGCCAGACGGGGTAGCGGGGGGACTAGCACAGATACGCAGTATTTT. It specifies CARRGSGGTSTDTQYF. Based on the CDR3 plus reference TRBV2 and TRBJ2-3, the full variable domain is EPEVTQTPSHQVTQMGQEVILRCVPISNHLYFYWYRQILGQKVEFLVSFYNNEISEKSEIFDDQFSVERPDGSNFTLKIRSTKLEDSAMYFCARRGSGGTSTDTQYFGPGTRLTVL.